Reported below is one TCR beta chain. Trimming cost V 4 bases and J 1 base; bases outside gene matches: 7. The CDR3 is made up of 15 amino acids. The germline CDR1 and CDR2 sequences are SGHRS and YFSETQ. The sample is drawn from a study of shared clonotypes between healthy human individuals. Assay used: immunoSEQ multiplex PCR; TCRdb lists only in-frame clones, some missing. The data show 2 million to 2.5 million clones, approximately 95% seen once. The sequenced sample was naive CD4+ T cells from PBMCs. Subset reported: CD45RA+ positively selected. This clonotype was sampled from a man between 18 and 35 years old in good health. Some clones in this sample may be carry-over from other donors' samples. The J gene is TRBJ1-1, the V gene TRBV5-1; 7 bases are shared with TRBD1. The CDR3 is CASSHLQGSNTEAFF. In DNA form, the CDR3 reads TGCGCCAGCAGCCACCTACAGGGGTCGAACACTGAAGCTTTCTTT.